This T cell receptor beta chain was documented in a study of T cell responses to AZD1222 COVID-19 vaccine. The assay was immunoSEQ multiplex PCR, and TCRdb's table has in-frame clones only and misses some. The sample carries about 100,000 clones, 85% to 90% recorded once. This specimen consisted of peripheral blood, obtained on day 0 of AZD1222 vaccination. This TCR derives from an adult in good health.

The CDR3 region has the DNA TGTGCCAGCAGCCAGGGACAGGGGGACCGGCCCCAGCATTTT. Protein: CASSQGQGDRPQHF. The chain recombines TRBV6-5 with TRBJ1-5; 11 bases fit TRBD1. CDR1 MNHEY and CDR2 SVGAGI come from the germline V gene. V lost 6 bases to trimming and J lost 9 bases; unmatched junction nucleotides: 7. This CDR3 has 14 residues.